These T cell receptor beta chains were read from a single sample in a study of blood T cell repertoires in COVID-19. Assay used: immunoSEQ multiplex PCR; TCRdb lists only in-frame clones, some missing. The profile shows 300,000 or so clones, 85% to 90% of them singletons. Sequences were obtained from peripheral blood. These receptors all come from a woman aged 30 to 39 with COVID-19, enrolled during active disease. Both conserved end residues are part of each CDR3. The D gene is left open where the match is weak. A row's size may be missing; if present it is once, few, many or a size class.

J	V	D	size	DNA	CDR3
TRBJ1-2	TRBV6-6	NA	few	TGTGCCAGCAGTTTAGATGCTAATAACTATGGCTACACCTTC	CASSLDANNYGYTF
TRBJ2-1	TRBV29-1	TRBD2	NA	TGCAGCGGGGGTCTAGCGGGCCTTTACAATGAGCAGTTCTTC	CSGGLAGLYNEQFF
TRBJ2-2	TRBV6-5	TRBD2	NA	TGTGCCATCCGTCCGGGACTAGCGGGAACCGGGGAGCTGTTTTTT	CAIRPGLAGTGELFF
TRBJ1-5	TRBV20-1	NA	NA	TGTAACAAGGGGCAGCCCCAGCATTTT	CNKGQPQHF
TRBJ2-7	TRBV27	TRBD1	NA	TGTGCCAGCAGGTCCCCGGGACAGTCATTCGAGCAGTACTTC	CASRSPGQSFEQYF
TRBJ1-2	TRBV3-1/TRBV3-2	TRBD1	NA	TGTGCCAGCAGCGCGACAGGGGTCTATGGCTACACCTTC	CASSATGVYGYTF
TRBJ2-1	TRBV27	TRBD1	NA	TGTGCCAGCAGTTTCCCCCGGGGACAGGGTCTCAATGAGCAGTTCTTC	CASSFPRGQGLNEQFF
TRBJ1-1	TRBV3-1/TRBV3-2	NA	NA	TGTGCCAGCAGTCAGGACACTGAAGCTTTCTTT	CASSQDTEAFF
TRBJ1-6	TRBV7-2	NA	NA	TGTGCCAGCAGCTTCCACTCCTATAATTCACCCCTCCACTTT	CASSFHSYNSPLHF
TRBJ2-7	TRBV19	TRBD2	NA	TGTGCCAGTAGTATGCCTCGGGAGGGCCACGAGCAGTACTTC	CASSMPREGHEQYF
TRBJ1-6	TRBV27	NA	few	TGTGCCAGCAGTTTGAGCGGGGTAGGATCACCCCTCCACTTT	CASSLSGVGSPLHF
TRBJ2-5	TRBV5-5	TRBD2	NA	TGTGCCAGCAGCCGCACGGGGACTAGCGGGAGGGCCCAGGAGACCCAGTACTTC	CASSRTGTSGRAQETQYF
TRBJ2-1	TRBV11-2	NA	NA	TGTGCCAGCGCGCTAGCGATCTACAATGAGCAGTTCTTC	CASALAIYNEQFF
TRBJ1-6	TRBV12-3/TRBV12-4	NA	NA	TGTGCGGGGGGGCAGGGGAATTCACCCCTCCACTTT	CAGGQGNSPLHF
TRBJ1-2	TRBV11-2	NA	few	TGTGCCAGCAGCTTAGCGGGGGGCTATGGCTACACCTTC	CASSLAGGYGYTF